This T cell receptor (beta chain) originates from a study of T cells in Graves' hyperthyroidism and ophthalmopathy. Study results and caveats: Clonotypes that were expanded in thyroid above 0.001 mostly appeared in blood too.

This clonotype has at least ten counts. Its antigen is unidentified. There were TCR beta CDR3 regions amplified from RNA transcripts. HTBI primers were the set used in a first-round RT-PCR of the TCR CDR3. TCRdb reanalysed the multiplex PCR reads using MiXCR and keeps one entry per CDR3 protein. The table includes around 290,000 distinct CDR3 sequences, about 17% detected once. Trimming stripped 7 bases from V and 8 bases from J, with 17 bases between. From germline, CDR1 is MDHEN and CDR2 SYDVKM. The CDR3 has 13 residues. This sequence originates from a woman in her sixties or seventies with Graves' ophthalmopathy. Source material: blood. The genes are TRBV28 and TRBJ1-2; TRBD1 is a possible D gene (5 bases). CDR3 sequence (DNA): TGTGCCAGCACCCCCCCAGGGTTCGGGGGCTACACCTTC. It yields the protein CASTPPGFGGYTF.